What follows are 31 T cell receptor beta chains derived from one specimen sequenced in a study of blood T cell repertoires in COVID-19. Generated by immunoSEQ multiplex PCR, the TCRdb table keeps only in-frame clones and is missing some. Among roughly 120,000 clones listed, about 89% were seen once. Sample: peripheral blood. Source of these receptors: a man aged 35 to 55 with acute or convalescent COVID-19.

The V call is TRBV6-5, the J call TRBJ1-6; weak D call: TRBD1 (6 bases). The V gene lost 6 bases and the J gene lost 7 bases, with 16 bases spanning the gap. This CDR3 has 15 residues. The germline gives CDR1 MNHEY, CDR2 SVGAGI. This CDR3 reads CASRLFDRPNSPLHF. CDR3 bases: TGTGCCAGCAGATTATTCGACAGGCCGAATTCACCCCTCCACTTT.

The chain employs TRBV5-6 and TRBJ2-2; D may be TRBD1 (5 bases). Trimming shortened V by 0 bases and J by 8 bases, and 11 bases separated the two germline ends. CDR3 length: 14 residues. CDR1 SGHDT and CDR2 YYEEEE come from the germline V gene. CDR3 protein: CASSLGQPGGELFF. The CDR3 DNA reads as TGTGCCAGCAGCTTGGGACAGCCTGGGGGGGAGCTGTTTTTT.

The chain employs TRBV30 and TRBJ2-3; D remains ambiguous. Germline loops: CDR1 GTSNPN, CDR2 SVGIG (reference sequence). Trimming shortened V by 5 bases and J by 0 bases, and 9 bases separated the two germline ends. There are 13 residues in the CDR3. The CDR3 DNA follows: TGTGCCTGGGAACGGTCTAGCACAGATACGCAGTATTTT. The encoded protein is CAWERSSTDTQYF.

In its sample, this clone was seen once. The CDR3 nucleotides are TGTGCCAGTAGTATAAAGACAGGTGCCGAAGCTTTCTTT. Protein sequence: CASSIKTGAEAFF. V gene TRBV19 combines with J gene TRBJ1-1; TRBD1 is a possible D gene (6 bases). Germline V lookup: CDR1 LNHDA, CDR2 SQIVND (reference sequence). This CDR3 comprises 13 residues. V lost 2 bases and J lost 8, with 12 bases in between.

This chain links TRBV3-1 (or the pseudogene TRBV3-2) with TRBJ2-4; D gene ambiguous. The germline V gene has CDR1 LGHDT and CDR2 YNNKEL (reference sequence). This CDR3 region has 11 residues. The ends were cut back, 6 bases at V and 6 bases at J, with 6 bases in the middle. The CDR3 DNA sequence: TGTGCCAGCAGTGACATAAACATTCAGTACTTC. Translation gives CASSDINIQYF.

The V and J genes are TRBV10-3 and TRBJ1-1; D may be TRBD1 (5 bases). Trimming shortened V by 3 bases and J by 3 bases, and 11 bases separated the two germline ends. In germline, CDR1 is ENHRY, CDR2 SYGVKD. The CDR3 extends over 14 amino acids. The CDR3 spells CAISEESRDTEAFF. As DNA, the CDR3 is TGTGCCATCAGTGAAGAATCCAGGGACACTGAAGCTTTCTTT.

The chain joins TRBV9 to TRBJ2-1; 9 bases map to TRBD1. Germline CDR1 is SGDLS and CDR2 is YYNGEE. This CDR3 contains 20 residues. J gave up 0 bases and V 4 bases, and 17 bases lay outside the gene matches. The CDR3 DNA follows: TGTGCCAGCAGCTCCCCCCAAGGACAGGGGTCTTCGAGCTCCTACAATGAGCAGTTCTTC. Translated: CASSSPQGQGSSSSYNEQFF. The full variable domain, in which reference TRBV9 and TRBJ2-1 provide the parts outside the CDR3, is DSGVTQTPKHLITATGQRVTLRCSPRSGDLSVYWYQQSLDQGLQFLIQYYNGEERAKGNILERFSAQQFPDLHSELNLSSLELGDSALYFCASSSPQGQGSSSSYNEQFFGPGTRLTVL.

The chain recombines TRBV30 with TRBJ2-7; 7 bases agree with TRBD1. The CDR3 has 12 residues. V was pared by 2 bases and J by 5 bases, with 3 bases of the junction left unmatched. Germline V CDR1 and CDR2: GTSNPN, SVGIG (reference sequence). The CDR3 coding sequence is TGTGCCTGGAGTCGACAGGGCAACGAGCAGTACTTC. Its translation is CAWSRQGNEQYF.

V and J are TRBV5-6 and TRBJ2-7, with D possibly TRBD2 on 5 matching bases. V was trimmed by 1 base and J by 4 bases, leaving 9 bases between them. This CDR3 is 13 amino acids long. CDR1 and CDR2 from the germline V gene are SGHDT and YYEEEE. CDR3 nucleotides: TGTGCCAGCAGCTTGTGGCGGGCATACGAGCAGTACTTC. This translates into CASSLWRAYEQYF.

V usage is TRBV4-2 and J usage is TRBJ2-7, with D perhaps TRBD1 (6 bases). The CDR3 is 15 residues long. CDR1 is LGHNA, CDR2 YNFKEQ, per germline. V was clipped by 4 bases and J by 0 bases, with 13 bases between them. CDR3 sequence (DNA): TGTGCCAGCAGCCCAGGACTGGACAGCTCCTACGAGCAGTACTTC. Encoded protein: CASSPGLDSSYEQYF.

A single count supports this clone. The chain joins TRBV7-6 to TRBJ1-2; 7 bases match TRBD1. Germline V gene data show CDR1 as SGHVS and CDR2 as FNYEAQ. The ends lost 4 bases at V and 2 bases at J; junction bases unmatched: 4. This CDR3 region has 14 residues. The CDR3 DNA reads TGTGCCAGCAGCTCCTCACAGGGGAACTATGGCTACACCTTC. Its translation is CASSSSQGNYGYTF.

V and J are TRBV10-3 and TRBJ1-4; 8 nucleotides line up with TRBD1. The CDR3 covers 15 residues. V lost 0 bases to trimming and J lost 10 bases; unmatched junction nucleotides: 7. In germline, CDR1 is ENHRY, CDR2 SYGVKD. CDR3 sequence reads: CAISESQGAEGKLFF. The CDR3, as DNA: TGTGCCATCAGTGAGTCCCAGGGGGCGGAAGGAAAACTGTTTTTT.

The genes are TRBV5-5 and TRBJ1-2; D is unclear. This CDR3 spans 15 amino acids. Germline loops: CDR1 SGHKS, CDR2 YYEKEE (reference sequence). Trimming shortened V by 0 bases and J by 8 bases, and 17 bases separated the two germline ends. CDR3 in DNA: TGTGCCAGCAGCTTGGCTTGGACGGGTGGAGGAGGCTACACCTTC. Protein sequence: CASSLAWTGGGGYTF.

V and J are TRBV3-1 (or the pseudogene TRBV3-2) and TRBJ1-2, with 7 bases matching TRBD1. Germline-derived CDR1 and CDR2 are LGHDT and YNNKEL (reference sequence). The CDR3 loop spans 16 amino acids. Trimming removed 3 bases from V and 2 bases from J; junction bases left unmatched: 9. CDR3 protein: CASSQHWDRLNYGYTF. In DNA form, the CDR3 reads TGTGCCAGCAGCCAGCACTGGGACAGATTGAACTATGGCTACACCTTC.

This clone was seen only once. The rearrangement links TRBV10-3 to TRBJ2-3; 10 bases match TRBD2. The germline V gene encodes CDR1 ENHRY and CDR2 SYGVKD. CDR3 length: 15 amino acids. The junction had 5 bases not matched to a gene; V was cut back by 8 bases and J by 0 bases. The chain's CDR3 is CAIGERGGSTDTQYF. The DNA of the CDR3 is TGTGCCATCGGGGAGCGGGGGGGCAGCACAGATACGCAGTATTTT.

This clone was counted only a few times. J is TRBJ1-2 and V is TRBV30, with unresolved D. In germline, CDR1 is GTSNPN, CDR2 SVGIG (reference sequence). The CDR3 covers 12 residues. The ends were cut back, 2 bases at V and 10 bases at J, with 14 bases in the middle. CDR3: CAWSPGWEDYTF. In DNA, the CDR3 is TGTGCCTGGAGTCCGGGGTGGGAGGACTACACCTTC.

This rearrangement joins TRBV11-3 to TRBJ2-5, with 7 bases that match TRBD1. Germline V CDR1 and CDR2: SGHNT, YENEEA. The V and J ends lost 0 bases and 3 bases, in that order; junction bases with no gene match: 1. The CDR3 length is 14 residues. In DNA, the CDR3 is TGTGCCAGCAGCTTAGACGGGACAGAAGAGACCCAGTACTTC. It encodes CASSLDGTEETQYF. Complete variable domain (other parts from reference TRBV11-3 and TRBJ2-5): EAGVVQSPRYKIIEKKQPVAFWCNPISGHNTLYWYLQNLGQGPELLIRYENEEAVDDSQLPKDRFSAERLKGVDSTLKIQPAELGDSAVYLCASSLDGTEETQYFGPGTRLLVL.

V is TRBV10-2 and J is TRBJ1-6, with 7 bases fitting TRBD1. Germline values: CDR1 WSHSY, CDR2 SAAADI. CDR3 length: 13 residues. J gave up 6 bases and V 11 bases, and 7 bases lay outside the gene matches. The DNA for the CDR3 is TGCGCCGTCACCCAGGGGGGTAATTCACCCCTCCACTTT. Protein sequence: CAVTQGGNSPLHF.

The chain joins TRBV7-9 to TRBJ2-7; the match to TRBD1 covers 8 bases. Per the germline V gene, CDR1 is SEHNR and CDR2 is FQNEAQ (reference sequence). Losses at the gene ends were 5 bases for V and 7 bases for J; bases not matched to a gene: 7. The CDR3 has 13 amino acids. Here the CDR3 DNA reads TGTGCCAGCAGCAGTACAGGGGGATCTGAGCAGTACTTC. Translation gives CASSSTGGSEQYF.

The rearrangement uses TRBV6-5 and TRBJ2-1, with D hard to call. In germline, CDR1 is MNHEY, CDR2 SVGAGI. Trimming removed 4 bases from V and 5 bases from J, with 12 bases in between. The CDR3 consists of 14 residues. DNA for the CDR3: TGTGCCAGCAGTTCCGAGGCCACGAACAATGAGCAGTTCTTC. It specifies CASSSEATNNEQFF.

V gene TRBV11-1 combines with J gene TRBJ1-1; D possibly corresponds to TRBD1 (6 bases). Germline V lookup: CDR1 SGHAT, CDR2 FQDESV (reference sequence). Between the trimmed V and J ends, which lost 4 bases and 1 base, there was a span of 13 bases. The length of the CDR3 is 15 residues. The DNA for the CDR3 is TGTGCCAGCAGCTCCTCCACAGGGCGGAACACTGAAGCTTTCTTT. Its protein product is CASSSSTGRNTEAFF.

The chain couples TRBV18 to TRBJ1-5; weak D call: TRBD1 (5 bases). Germline V gene lookup returns CDR1 KGHSH and CDR2 LQKENI. The CDR3 extends over 15 amino acids. V was shortened by 4 bases and J by 3 bases, with 13 bases between the two germline ends. CDR3 loop: CASSLTDRPNQPQHF. CDR3 bases: TGTGCCAGCTCACTCACCGACAGACCCAATCAGCCCCAGCATTTT.

The V and J genes are TRBV18 and TRBJ1-4, with a possible D match to TRBD1 (6 bases). CDR1 KGHSH and CDR2 LQKENI come from the germline V gene. V lost 3 bases to trimming and J lost 8 bases, with 7 bases between them. This CDR3 is 12 amino acids long. The CDR3 DNA follows: TGTGCCAGCTCACCGGGGACAGAAAAACTGTTTTTT. Encoded protein: CASSPGTEKLFF.

V gene TRBV15 combines with J gene TRBJ2-1, with 7 bases fitting TRBD1. The CDR3 loop spans 12 amino acids. The V gene end was trimmed by 5 bases and the J gene end by 13 bases; junction bases not matched to a gene: 8. Germline V CDR1 and CDR2: LNHNV, YYDKDF (reference sequence). This CDR3 reads CATSGNRGQQFF. The CDR3 DNA follows: TGTGCCACCAGCGGAAACAGGGGACAACAGTTCTTC.

This chain joins TRBV30 and TRBJ1-5; 8 positions agree with TRBD1. With V trimmed by 1 base and J by 4 bases, 0 bases remained unmatched. Germline values: CDR1 GTSNPN, CDR2 SVGIG (reference sequence). The CDR3 is 13 residues long. The CDR3: CAWSDRGNQPQHF. Written as DNA, the CDR3 is TGTGCCTGGAGTGACAGGGGGAATCAGCCCCAGCATTTT.

The chain uses TRBV6-1 and TRBJ1-6; D gene unclear. V lost 3 bases to trimming and J lost 9 bases, with 12 bases between them. CDR3 length: 14 residues. The germline gives CDR1 MNHNS, CDR2 SASEGT. The chain's CDR3 is CASSELDSPSPLHF. CDR3 DNA sequence: TGTGCCAGCAGTGAGTTGGACTCCCCTTCACCCCTCCACTTT.

The CDR3: CASSDVVAGVNQPQHF. As DNA, the CDR3 is TGTGCCAGCAGTGATGTGGTAGCGGGGGTCAATCAGCCCCAGCATTTT. The chain recombines TRBV6-4 with TRBJ1-5; weak D call: TRBD1 (5 bases). This CDR3 comprises 16 residues. Germline V CDR1 and CDR2: MRHNA, SNTAGT. Trimming pared 3 bases from V and 3 bases from J, leaving 15 bases between.

The chain carries TRBV5-6 and TRBJ2-7; 8 bases map to TRBD2. CDR3 length: 14 residues. Unmatched junction bases numbered 2, after V lost 1 base and J lost 2 bases. From germline, CDR1 is SGHDT and CDR2 YYEEEE. DNA for the CDR3: TGTGCCAGCAGCTTGTCACTAGCGGCCTACGAGCAGTACTTC. This encodes CASSLSLAAYEQYF.

The V gene is TRBV19, the J gene TRBJ2-5; TRBD1 matches at 12 bases. Germline trimming cut 5 bases from V and 6 bases from J; bases unmatched to any gene: 4. This CDR3 has 14 residues. CDR1 and CDR2 from the germline V gene are LNHDA and SQIVND (reference sequence). CDR3 in amino acids: CASSLGQGAKTQYF. CDR3 nucleotides: TGTGCCAGTAGTCTGGGACAGGGGGCGAAGACCCAGTACTTC.

This clone was counted only a few times. As DNA, the CDR3 is TGTGCCTGGAGTGACCGGGACAGGGGAGGAGGTGAAGCTTTCTTT. This gives the protein CAWSDRDRGGGEAFF. J is TRBJ1-1 and V is TRBV30; 10 bases fit TRBD1. Germline CDR1 and CDR2: GTSNPN and SVGIG (reference sequence). The trim removed 1 base at V and 7 bases at J, leaving 9 bases unmatched. The CDR3 contains 15 residues.

This rearrangement joins TRBV30 to TRBJ2-7; 9 bases fit TRBD1. J lost 2 bases, V lost 5 bases, and 7 bases had no gene match. The CDR3 has 14 residues. Germline V gene sequence: CDR1 GTSNPN, CDR2 SVGIG (reference sequence). In DNA, the CDR3 is TGTGCCTGGGGGACCGGGACAGGGACCTACGAGCAGTACTTC. Translated, it gives CAWGTGTGTYEQYF.